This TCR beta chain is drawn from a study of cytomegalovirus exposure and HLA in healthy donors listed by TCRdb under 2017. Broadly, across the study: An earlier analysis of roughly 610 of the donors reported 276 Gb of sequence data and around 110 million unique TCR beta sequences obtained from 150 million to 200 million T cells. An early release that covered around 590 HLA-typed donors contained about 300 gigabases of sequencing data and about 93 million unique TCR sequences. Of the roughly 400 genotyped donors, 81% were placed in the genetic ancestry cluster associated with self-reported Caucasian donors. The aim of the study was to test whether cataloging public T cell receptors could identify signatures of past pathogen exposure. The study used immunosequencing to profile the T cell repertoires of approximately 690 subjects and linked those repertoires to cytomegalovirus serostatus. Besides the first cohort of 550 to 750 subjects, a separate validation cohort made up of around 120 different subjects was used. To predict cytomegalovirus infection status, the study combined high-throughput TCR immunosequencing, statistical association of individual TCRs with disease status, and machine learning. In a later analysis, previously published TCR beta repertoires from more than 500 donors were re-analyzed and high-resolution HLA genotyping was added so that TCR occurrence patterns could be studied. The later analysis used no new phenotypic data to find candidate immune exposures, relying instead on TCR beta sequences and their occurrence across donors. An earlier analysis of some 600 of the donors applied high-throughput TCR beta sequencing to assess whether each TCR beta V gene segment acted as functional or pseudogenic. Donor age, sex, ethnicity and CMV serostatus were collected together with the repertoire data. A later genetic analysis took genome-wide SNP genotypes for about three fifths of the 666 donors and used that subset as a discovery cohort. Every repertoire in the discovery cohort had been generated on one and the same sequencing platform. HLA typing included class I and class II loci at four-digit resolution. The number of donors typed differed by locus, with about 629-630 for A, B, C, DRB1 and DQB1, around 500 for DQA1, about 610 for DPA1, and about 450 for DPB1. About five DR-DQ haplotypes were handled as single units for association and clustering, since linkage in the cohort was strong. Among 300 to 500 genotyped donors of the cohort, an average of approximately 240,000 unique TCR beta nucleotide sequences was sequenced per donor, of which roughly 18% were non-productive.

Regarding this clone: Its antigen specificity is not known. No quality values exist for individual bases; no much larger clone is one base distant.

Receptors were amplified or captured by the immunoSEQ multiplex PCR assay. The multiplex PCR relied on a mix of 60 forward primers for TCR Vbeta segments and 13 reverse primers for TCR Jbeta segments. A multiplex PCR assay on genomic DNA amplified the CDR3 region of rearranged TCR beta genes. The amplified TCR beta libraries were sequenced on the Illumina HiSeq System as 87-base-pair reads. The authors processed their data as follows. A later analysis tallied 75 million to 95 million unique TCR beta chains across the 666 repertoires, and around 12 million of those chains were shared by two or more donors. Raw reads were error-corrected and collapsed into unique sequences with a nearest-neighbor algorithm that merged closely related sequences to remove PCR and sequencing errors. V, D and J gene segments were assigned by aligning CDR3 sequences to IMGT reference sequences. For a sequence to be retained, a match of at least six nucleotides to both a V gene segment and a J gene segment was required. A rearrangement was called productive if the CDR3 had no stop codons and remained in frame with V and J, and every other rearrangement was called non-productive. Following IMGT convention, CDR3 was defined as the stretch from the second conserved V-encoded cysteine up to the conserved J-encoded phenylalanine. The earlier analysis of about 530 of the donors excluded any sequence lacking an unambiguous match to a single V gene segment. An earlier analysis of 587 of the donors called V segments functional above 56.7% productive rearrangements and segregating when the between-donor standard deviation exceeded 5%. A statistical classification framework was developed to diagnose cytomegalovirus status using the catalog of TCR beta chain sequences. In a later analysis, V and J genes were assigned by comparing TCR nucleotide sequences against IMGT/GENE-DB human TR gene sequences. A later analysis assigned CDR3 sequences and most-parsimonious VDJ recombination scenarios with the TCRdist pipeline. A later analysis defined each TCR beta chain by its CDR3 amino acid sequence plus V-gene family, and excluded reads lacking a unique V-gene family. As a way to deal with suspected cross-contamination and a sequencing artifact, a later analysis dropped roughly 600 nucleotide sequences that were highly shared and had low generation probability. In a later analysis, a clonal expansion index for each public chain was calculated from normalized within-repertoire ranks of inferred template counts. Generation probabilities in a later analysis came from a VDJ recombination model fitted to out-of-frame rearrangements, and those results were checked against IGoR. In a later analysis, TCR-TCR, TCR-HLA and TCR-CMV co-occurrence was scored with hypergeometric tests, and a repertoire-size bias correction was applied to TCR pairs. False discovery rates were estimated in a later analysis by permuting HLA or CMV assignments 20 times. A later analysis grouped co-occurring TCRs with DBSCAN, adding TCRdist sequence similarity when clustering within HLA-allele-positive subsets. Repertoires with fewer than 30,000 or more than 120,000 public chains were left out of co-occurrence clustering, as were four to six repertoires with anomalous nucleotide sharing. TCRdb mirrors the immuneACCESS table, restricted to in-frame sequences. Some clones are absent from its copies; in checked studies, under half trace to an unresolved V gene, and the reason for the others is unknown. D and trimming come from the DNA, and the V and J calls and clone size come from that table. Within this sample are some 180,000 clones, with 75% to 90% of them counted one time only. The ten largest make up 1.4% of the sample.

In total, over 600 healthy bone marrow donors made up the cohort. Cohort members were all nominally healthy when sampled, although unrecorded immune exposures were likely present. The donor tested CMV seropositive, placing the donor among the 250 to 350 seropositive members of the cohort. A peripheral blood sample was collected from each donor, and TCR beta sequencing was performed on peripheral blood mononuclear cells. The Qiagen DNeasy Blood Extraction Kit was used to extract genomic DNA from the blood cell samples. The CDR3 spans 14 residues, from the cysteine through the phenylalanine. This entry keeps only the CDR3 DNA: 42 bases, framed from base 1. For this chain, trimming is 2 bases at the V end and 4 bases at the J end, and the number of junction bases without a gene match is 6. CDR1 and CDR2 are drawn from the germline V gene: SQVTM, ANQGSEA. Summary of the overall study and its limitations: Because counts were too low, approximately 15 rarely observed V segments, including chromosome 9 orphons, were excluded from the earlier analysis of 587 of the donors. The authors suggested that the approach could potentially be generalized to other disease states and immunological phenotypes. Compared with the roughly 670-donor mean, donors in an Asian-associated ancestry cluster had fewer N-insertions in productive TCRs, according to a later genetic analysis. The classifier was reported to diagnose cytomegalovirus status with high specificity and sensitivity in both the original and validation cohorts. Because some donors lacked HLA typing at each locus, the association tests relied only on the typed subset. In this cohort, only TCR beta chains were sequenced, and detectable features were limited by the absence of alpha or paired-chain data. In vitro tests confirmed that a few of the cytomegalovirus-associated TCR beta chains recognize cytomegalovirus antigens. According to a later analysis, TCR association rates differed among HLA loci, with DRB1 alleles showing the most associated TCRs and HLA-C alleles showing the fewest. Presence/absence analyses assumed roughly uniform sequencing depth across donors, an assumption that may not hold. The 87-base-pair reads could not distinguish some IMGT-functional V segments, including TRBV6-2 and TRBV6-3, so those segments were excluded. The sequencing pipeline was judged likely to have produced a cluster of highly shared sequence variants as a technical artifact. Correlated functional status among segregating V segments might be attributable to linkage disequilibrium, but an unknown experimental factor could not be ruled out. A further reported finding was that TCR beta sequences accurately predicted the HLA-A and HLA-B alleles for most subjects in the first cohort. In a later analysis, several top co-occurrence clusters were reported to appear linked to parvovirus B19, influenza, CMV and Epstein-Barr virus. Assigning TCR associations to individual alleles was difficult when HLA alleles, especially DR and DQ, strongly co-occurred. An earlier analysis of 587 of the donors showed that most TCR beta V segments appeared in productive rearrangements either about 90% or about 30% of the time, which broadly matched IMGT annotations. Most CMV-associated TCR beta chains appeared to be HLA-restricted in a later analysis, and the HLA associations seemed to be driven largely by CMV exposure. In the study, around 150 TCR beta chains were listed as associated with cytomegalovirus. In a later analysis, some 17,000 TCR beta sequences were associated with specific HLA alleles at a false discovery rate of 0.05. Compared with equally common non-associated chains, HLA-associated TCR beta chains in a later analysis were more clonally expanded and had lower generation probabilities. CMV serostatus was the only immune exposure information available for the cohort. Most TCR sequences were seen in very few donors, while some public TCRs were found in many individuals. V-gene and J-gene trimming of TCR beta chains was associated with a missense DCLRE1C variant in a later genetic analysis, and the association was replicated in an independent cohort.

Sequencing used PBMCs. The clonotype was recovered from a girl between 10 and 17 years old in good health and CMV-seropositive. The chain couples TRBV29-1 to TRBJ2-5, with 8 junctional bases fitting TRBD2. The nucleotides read TGCAGCGTTGAATTGGCGGGAGGTTTAGAGACCCAGTACTTC. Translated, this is CSVELAGGLETQYF.